The 3 T cell receptor beta chains reported below all come from one sample, sequenced in a study of shared clonotypes between healthy human individuals. TCRdb's copy holds only in-frame clones and misses some; the assay was immunoSEQ multiplex PCR. The table lists 1.5 million to 2.5 million clones, less than 95% of them singletons. CD8 cells regarded as naive lacked CD45RO, were positively chosen for CCR7, and omitted terminally differentiated effector memory CD45RA+ cells. Material: naive CD8+ T cells sorted from blood. The receptors derive from a man between 18 and 29 years old in good health.

The chain employs TRBV7-9 and TRBJ2-3; TRBD1 is a possible D gene (6 bases). The CDR3 has 16 amino acids. Looked up from germline, CDR1 is SEHNR and CDR2 is FQNEAQ (reference sequence). Trimming removed 0 bases at V and 4 bases at J, with 14 bases between. The CDR3 loop is CASSLATGRPSDTQYF. The CDR3 nucleotides read TGTGCCAGCAGCTTAGCGACAGGACGTCCCTCAGATACGCAGTATTTT. Together with reference TRBV7-9 and TRBJ2-3, the CDR3 gives the full variable domain: DTGVSQNPRHKITKRGQNVTFRCDPISEHNRLYWYRQTLGQGPEFLTYFQNEAQLEKSRLLSDRFSAERPKGSFSTLEIQRTEQGDSAMYLCASSLATGRPSDTQYFGPGTRLTVL.

This chain uses TRBV23-1 with TRBJ1-2; TRBD1 aligns across 8 bases. TRBV23-1 is annotated as an ORF whose role is uncertain. The CDR3 spans 15 residues. V shed 7 bases and J 4 bases; nucleotides not matched to a gene: 11. CDR3 nucleotide sequence: TGCGCCAGCACCCAAATAGGGGACAGGAGCTATGGCTACACCTTC. Translating it yields CASTQIGDRSYGYTF.

A remark on this clone: The junction and the germline gene differ at one end; a read error may be behind it. Other DNA sequences of this sample code for an identical CDR3. V and J are TRBV6-1 and TRBJ1-2; a possible D gene is TRBD1 (5 bases). The CDR3 runs to 13 residues. Germline V gene sequence: CDR1 MNHNS, CDR2 SASEGT. CDR3: CASSEGHGYGYTF. Here the CDR3 DNA reads TGTGCCAGCAGCGAAGGACATGGGTATGGCTACACCTTC.